The 30 T cell receptor beta chains below all came from one sample that was sequenced in a study of blood T cell repertoires in COVID-19. Assay: immunoSEQ multiplex PCR; the TCRdb copy retains only in-frame clones and omits some. The sample includes about 210,000 clones, over 75% of them seen just once. The sequenced sample consisted of PBMCs or T cells enriched from blood (not recorded which). Receptor source: a man aged 30 to 39 in a cohort exposed to, infected with or recovered from COVID-19 (not recorded which).

The chain carries TRBV14 and TRBJ1-1; weak D call: TRBD1 (5 bases). Germline V gene data show CDR1 as SGHDN and CDR2 as FVKESK. V lost 1 base to trimming and J lost 4 bases, with 10 bases between them. The CDR3 has 14 residues. CDR3 coding DNA: TGTGCCAGCAGCCAAGTAGGGGTGAGCACTGAAGCTTTCTTT. This translates into CASSQVGVSTEAFF.

The rearrangement uses TRBV11-2 and TRBJ1-2; D gene uncertain. Germline V CDR1 and CDR2: SGHAT, FQNNGV. The CDR3 spans 13 residues. With 1 base removed from V and 5 bases from J, the gap between germline ends came to 8 bases. CDR3 sequence (DNA): TGTGCCAGCAGCTTAGGCATCGGGTATGGCTACACCTTC. This sequence encodes CASSLGIGYGYTF.

V is TRBV7-2 and J is TRBJ2-1; 15 nucleotides match TRBD2. The junction had 10 bases not matched to a gene; V was cut back by 3 bases and J by 10 bases. The CDR3 extends over 17 amino acids. Germline loops: CDR1 SGHTA, CDR2 FQGNSA. Here the CDR3 reads CASSFIRTSGRAGEQFF. The DNA for the CDR3 is TGTGCCAGCAGCTTTATTCGGACTAGCGGGAGGGCCGGGGAGCAGTTCTTC.

V is TRBV2 and J is TRBJ1-2, with a weak D call TRBD1 (6 bases). V was cut by 7 bases and J by 8 bases, with 20 bases left in between. This CDR3 contains 14 residues. Germline loops: CDR1 SNHLY, CDR2 FYNNEI. The CDR3 spells CASTPSNRVYGYTF. DNA for the CDR3: TGTGCCAGCACGCCCTCAAACAGGGTATACGGCTACACCTTC.

This clone was detected once. The chain uses TRBV5-1 and TRBJ2-5; 7 positions match TRBD1. Germline assignment: CDR1 SGHRS and CDR2 YFSETQ. This CDR3 contains 14 residues. Trimming at V came to 0 bases and at J to 5 bases, leaving 4 bases not matched to a gene. CDR3 coding DNA: TGCGCCAGCAGCTTGGGACAGGGTTGGGAGACCCAGTACTTC. This translates into CASSLGQGWETQYF.

This chain links TRBV19 with TRBJ2-5; D is possibly TRBD1 (6 bases). This CDR3 contains 17 residues. Germline V gene lookup returns CDR1 LNHDA and CDR2 SQIVND (reference sequence). The ends were cut back, 3 bases at V and 2 bases at J, with 19 bases in the middle. The chain's CDR3 is CASSMRKGDTYQETQYF. In DNA, the CDR3 is TGTGCCAGTAGTATGAGGAAGGGGGACACTTATCAAGAGACCCAGTACTTC. Using reference TRBV19 and TRBJ2-5 for the parts outside the CDR3, the full variable domain is DGGITQSPKYLFRKEGQNVTLSCEQNLNHDAMYWYRQDPGQGLRLIYYSQIVNDFQKGDIAEGYSVSREKKESFPLTVTSAQKNPTAFYLCASSMRKGDTYQETQYFGPGTRLLVL.

This chain joins TRBV24-1 and TRBJ1-2; tentative D call: TRBD1 (6 bases). Deletions cut 4 bases from V and 7 bases from J, with 12 bases between. Germline lookup yields CDR1 KGHDR and CDR2 SFDVKD. The CDR3 contains 13 residues. CDR3 coding DNA: TGTGCCACCAGTGAACCCGGACAGTCTGGCTACACCTTC. Protein product: CATSEPGQSGYTF.

V is TRBV13 and J is TRBJ2-2; 8 bases align to TRBD2. This CDR3 has 20 residues. With 5 bases clipped from V and 2 bases from J, the junction kept 19 bases outside the gene matches. In germline, CDR1 is PRHDT, CDR2 FYEKMQ (reference sequence). CDR3 sequence: CASSANHRVGAGVNTGELFF. For the CDR3, the DNA is TGTGCCAGCAGCGCCAACCACAGGGTGGGAGCGGGAGTAAACACCGGGGAGCTGTTTTTT. Drawing the rest from reference TRBV13 and TRBJ2-2, the complete variable domain is AAGVIQSPRHLIKEKRETATLKCYPIPRHDTVYWYQQGPGQDPQFLISFYEKMQSDKGSIPDRFSAQQFSDYHSELNMSSLELGDSALYFCASSANHRVGAGVNTGELFFGEGSRLTVL.

V gene TRBV5-4 combines with J gene TRBJ2-2, with D possibly matching TRBD1 (5 bases). Germline CDR1 and CDR2: SGHNT and YYREEE (reference sequence). V gave up 0 bases and J gave up 0 bases, with 6 bases separating them. The length of the CDR3 is 15 residues. The chain's CDR3 is CASSLEGTNTGELFF. DNA of the CDR3: TGTGCCAGCAGCTTGGAGGGGACGAACACCGGGGAGCTGTTTTTT. Together with reference TRBV5-4 and TRBJ2-2, the CDR3 gives the full variable domain: ETGVTQSPTHLIKTRGQQVTLRCSSQSGHNTVSWYQQALGQGPQFIFQYYREEENGRGNFPPRFSGLQFPNYSSELNVNALELDDSALYLCASSLEGTNTGELFFGEGSRLTVL.

The V call is TRBV7-9, the J call TRBJ1-6; D unclear. The CDR3 totals 16 residues. Germline CDR1 SEHNR, CDR2 FQNEAQ (reference sequence). Trimming shortened V by 2 bases and J by 0 bases, and 8 bases separated the two germline ends. CDR3 nucleotides: TGTGCCAGCAGCTTATTCGTGAGCTCCTATAATTCACCCCTCCACTTT. Its translation is CASSLFVSSYNSPLHF.

The chain employs TRBV27 and TRBJ2-1; a possible D gene is TRBD2 (5 bases). This CDR3 has 15 amino acids. Looked up from germline, CDR1 is MNHEY and CDR2 is SMNVEV (reference sequence). V was trimmed by 4 bases and J by 9 bases, leaving 19 bases between them. The DNA of the CDR3 is TGTGCCAGCAGTTGCTTCCCGCACCTCGAGGGTGAGCAGTTCTTC. Amino acid sequence: CASSCFPHLEGEQFF.

The rearrangement uses TRBV7-9 and TRBJ1-2, with 8 bases that match TRBD1. The V and J ends lost 5 bases and 3 bases, in that order; junction bases with no gene match: 11. The CDR3 has 16 residues. From germline, CDR1 is SEHNR and CDR2 FQNEAQ (reference sequence). CDR3 sequence: CASSAGTGRSHYGYTF. CDR3 nucleotides: TGTGCCAGCAGCGCCGGGACAGGCCGATCTCACTATGGCTACACCTTC.

This sequence joins TRBV5-1 and TRBJ2-2, with 12 nucleotides matching TRBD2. V dropped 4 bases and J dropped 5; count of bases not matched to a gene: 3. The CDR3 extends over 15 amino acids. Germline-derived CDR1 and CDR2 are SGHRS and YFSETQ. CDR3 sequence reads: CASSQGLAGTGELFF. The CDR3 region has the DNA TGCGCCAGCAGCCAGGGACTAGCGGGTACCGGGGAGCTGTTTTTT.

The gene calls are TRBV11-2 and TRBJ2-4, with D possibly being TRBD1 (6 bases). The germline V and J ends were trimmed by 4 bases and 6 bases, with 13 bases remaining between them. The CDR3 totals 14 residues. Germline-derived CDR1 and CDR2 are SGHAT and FQNNGV. For the CDR3, the DNA is TGTGCCAGCAGCTCCCTCCGAGGGGGAAACATTCAGTACTTC. As protein: CASSSLRGGNIQYF. Using reference TRBV11-2 and TRBJ2-4 for the parts outside the CDR3, the full variable domain is EAGVAQSPRYKIIEKRQSVAFWCNPISGHATLYWYQQILGQGPKLLIQFQNNGVVDDSQLPKDRFSAERLKGVDSTLKIQPAKLEDSAVYLCASSSLRGGNIQYFGAGTRLSVL.

The chain is built from TRBV28 and TRBJ1-2; D not certain. This CDR3 comprises 14 residues. CDR1 and CDR2 (germline): MDHEN, SYDVKM. Trimming left V 7 bases short and J 1 base short, with 13 bases between. The CDR3 region is CASNPSGSNYGYTF. In nucleotides, the CDR3 is TGTGCCAGCAACCCCAGTGGGAGTAACTATGGCTACACCTTC.

This clone was counted a single time. This chain joins TRBV15 and TRBJ1-4; D gene uncertain. CDR1 and CDR2 from the germline V gene are LNHNV and YYDKDF (reference sequence). Trimming cost V 9 bases and J 0 bases, with 11 bases left between them. The CDR3 extends over 14 amino acids. In nucleotides, the CDR3 is TGTGCCACGCCGGGCGGGACAACTAATGAAAAACTGTTTTTT. Translated: CATPGGTTNEKLFF.

Written as DNA, the CDR3 is TGCGCCAGCAGCAAAGAGGCGGGAGAGCAGTTCTTC. Its protein is CASSKEAGEQFF. The chain couples TRBV5-1 to TRBJ2-1; tentative D call: TRBD2 (6 bases). The V and J ends lost 4 bases and 10 bases respectively, with 12 bases between them. The CDR3 loop spans 12 amino acids. Germline V CDR1 and CDR2: SGHRS, YFSETQ.

There are a few counts of this clone. V usage is TRBV18 and J usage is TRBJ1-2; 9 bases fit TRBD1. V trimming: 6 bases; J trimming: 6 bases; junction bases outside the gene matches: 11. From germline, CDR1 is KGHSH and CDR2 LQKENI. The CDR3 is 15 residues long. The CDR3 DNA reads TGTGCCAGCTCGAGTGCCACAGGGGGCGCAGATGGCTACACCTTC. Translating it yields CASSSATGGADGYTF.

This chain uses TRBV19 with TRBJ2-1; TRBD2 agrees at 7 bases. Trimming removed 0 bases from V and 0 bases from J; junction bases left unmatched: 11. This CDR3 spans 19 amino acids. The germline V gene has CDR1 LNHDA and CDR2 SQIVND (reference sequence). The CDR3 DNA is TGTGCCAGTAGTATAGATGGTAATAGTGGGGGGGTCTCCTACAATGAGCAGTTCTTC. This gives the protein CASSIDGNSGGVSYNEQFF.

The gene calls are TRBV20-1 and TRBJ1-1; D gene ambiguous. Trimming left V 3 bases short and J 14 bases short, with 10 bases between. The CDR3 consists of 9 residues. Germline-derived CDR1 and CDR2 are DFQATT and SNEGSKA (reference sequence). CDR3 residues: CSASWQAFF. The DNA for the CDR3 is TGCAGTGCTAGCTGGCAGGCGTTCTTT.

This chain links TRBV5-1 with TRBJ1-3; D is uncertain. Germline V gene sequence: CDR1 SGHRS, CDR2 YFSETQ. With 3 bases removed from V and 0 bases from J, the gap between germline ends came to 16 bases. The CDR3 is made up of 17 amino acids. The CDR3 sequence: CASSSAAPAGSGNTIYF. The CDR3 coding sequence is TGCGCCAGCAGCTCGGCCGCACCGGCAGGCTCTGGAAACACCATATATTTT.

The table lists this clone with a count of one. V gene TRBV6-5 combines with J gene TRBJ2-7; D is perhaps TRBD1 (5 bases). The V gene's germline CDR1 is MNHEY and CDR2 SVGAGI. The CDR3 has 14 residues. The germline V and J ends were trimmed by 6 bases and 0 bases, with 12 bases remaining between them. The CDR3 DNA reads as TGTGCCAGCAGAGGGTCGACAGTCTCCTACGAGCAGTACTTC. This sequence encodes CASRGSTVSYEQYF.

V usage is TRBV2 and J usage is TRBJ1-1; D ambiguous. Germline CDR1 is SNHLY and CDR2 is FYNNEI. Trimming shortened V by 3 bases and J by 6 bases, and 14 bases separated the two germline ends. This CDR3 has 14 amino acids. CDR3 nucleotides: TGTGCCAGCAGTGATGGAGCCCTATCCCCTGAAGCTTTCTTT. It translates to CASSDGALSPEAFF.

The chain has TRBV7-2 and TRBJ2-2; 12 positions agree with TRBD2. The CDR3 loop spans 16 amino acids. Per the germline V gene, CDR1 is SGHTA and CDR2 is FQGNSA. The J segment lost 4 bases and the V segment lost 4 bases, leaving 4 bases of the junction unmatched. CDR3 loop: CASSSGLAGITGELFF. For the CDR3, the DNA is TGTGCCAGCAGCTCAGGACTAGCGGGAATCACCGGGGAGCTGTTTTTT.

This chain links TRBV28 with TRBJ2-1, with unresolved D. V gave up 5 bases and J gave up 7 bases, with 15 bases separating them. This CDR3 has 14 amino acids. CDR1 and CDR2 from the germline V gene are MDHEN and SYDVKM. In DNA form, the CDR3 reads TGTGCCAGCAGTGTTGAGCCCTCGAGGAATGAGCAGTTCTTC. Amino acids: CASSVEPSRNEQFF.

This clone appeared a single time. The chain links TRBV6-5 to TRBJ1-1, with D perhaps matching TRBD1 (6 bases). CDR3 length: 16 amino acids. Germline lookup yields CDR1 MNHEY and CDR2 SVGAGI. The V and J ends lost 2 bases and 5 bases respectively, with 18 bases between them. The CDR3 reads CASSYLQTGRGTEAFF. DNA for the CDR3: TGTGCCAGCAGTTACCTCCAAACAGGGCGTGGAACTGAAGCTTTCTTT.

J is TRBJ2-1 and V is TRBV27, with D perhaps matching TRBD1 (6 bases). The CDR3 has 16 amino acids. Trimming removed 0 bases at V and 8 bases at J, with 17 bases between. Germline V gene data show CDR1 as MNHEY and CDR2 as SMNVEV (reference sequence). The CDR3 sequence is CASSLSSYRVLDEQFF. As DNA, the CDR3 is TGTGCCAGCAGTTTATCGAGTTACAGGGTGCTTGATGAGCAGTTCTTC.

This chain uses TRBV18 with TRBJ2-1; D ambiguous. V gave up 3 bases and J gave up 9 bases, with 12 bases separating them. CDR1 KGHSH and CDR2 LQKENI come from the germline V gene. The CDR3 consists of 13 residues. The CDR3 sequence: CASSPSMTGEQFF. Written as DNA, the CDR3 is TGTGCCAGCTCACCCTCCATGACGGGTGAGCAGTTCTTC.

V and J are TRBV7-9 and TRBJ1-1; 7 bases agree with TRBD1. Germline values: CDR1 SEHNR, CDR2 FQNEAQ (reference sequence). The CDR3 length is 14 residues. J gave up 3 bases and V 6 bases, and 7 bases lay outside the gene matches. DNA for the CDR3: TGTGCCAGCAGTCATGACAGGGATTACACTGAAGCTTTCTTT. This encodes CASSHDRDYTEAFF.

V and J are TRBV7-2 and TRBJ1-2; D uncertain. CDR1 and CDR2 from the germline V gene are SGHTA and FQGNSA. V was pared by 6 bases and J by 10 bases, with 18 bases between. The CDR3 consists of 13 residues. The CDR3 DNA follows: TGTGCCAGCAGGGTTGGAGGGTCGGTGGACTACACCTTC. Translated, it gives CASRVGGSVDYTF.